The entry below describes one T cell receptor (beta chain). In the study's own analysis: Amplification of reference gene primers was used by the study to estimate nucleated cell counts. Libraries were prepared by immunoSEQ multiplex PCR; TCRdb keeps only in-frame clonotypes and omits some of them. The D gene and trimming were derived from the DNA, and the V and J assignments and clone size from that table. Of about 130,000 clones in the sample, about 85% were seen once. This entry belongs to a study of blood T cell repertoires in COVID-19. Study-level information: Some COVID-19 samples were acute and others convalescent; all came from the United States, Italy and Spain. T cells, B-cell-depleted T cells, or PBMCs provided the cDNA or gDNA that served as material.

This receptor was obtained from an elderly woman with acute or convalescent COVID-19. Specimen: peripheral blood.

DNA of the CDR3: TGTGCCAGCAGCTCCGGTTGGGGGGGCCCCACAGATACGCAGTATTTT. Its protein product is CASSSGWGGPTDTQYF. This chain joins TRBV6-2 or TRBV6-3 and TRBJ2-3; a possible D gene is TRBD2 (7 bases). Trimming cost V 6 bases and J 2 bases, with 18 bases left between them. CDR1 and CDR2 from the germline V gene are MNHEY and SVGEGT. This CDR3 is 16 amino acids long.